The 7 T cell receptor beta chains listed next were all sequenced from one sample in a study of OX40 agonist ivuxolimab in advanced cancers. Clones were read by immunoSEQ multiplex PCR, and TCRdb kept only the in-frame ones, dropping some. The data show tens of thousands of clones, about 92% seen once. Specimen: CD4+ or CD8+ T cells sorted from blood, collected in a trial of the OX40 agonist ivuxolimab. The receptors were sampled from an adult with an advanced solid tumor such as melanoma, head and neck, liver or kidney cancer.

This chain connects TRBV7-9 to TRBJ1-2; 9 bases fit TRBD1. Germline CDR1 and CDR2: SEHNR and FQNEAQ (reference sequence). CDR3 length: 14 residues. With V trimmed by 5 bases and J by 6 bases, 7 bases remained unmatched. The CDR3 is CASSVTTGGHGYTF. For the CDR3, the DNA is TGTGCCAGCAGCGTCACGACAGGGGGGCATGGCTACACCTTC.

The chain joins TRBV2 to TRBJ1-1; D unresolved. V was shortened by 0 bases and J by 7 bases, with 9 bases between the two germline ends. The CDR3 has 13 amino acids. Germline V gives CDR1 SNHLY, CDR2 FYNNEI. DNA of the CDR3: TGTGCCAGCAGTGAAGCGCCAGAGATTGAAGCTTTCTTT. This sequence encodes CASSEAPEIEAFF.

J is TRBJ2-7 and V is TRBV6-6, with TRBD1 identical over 9 bases. Germline CDR1 and CDR2: MNHNY and SVGAGI (reference sequence). This CDR3 comprises 15 residues. The J segment lost 3 bases and the V segment lost 0 bases, leaving 3 bases of the junction unmatched. The CDR3 loop reads CASSYSPGQGYEQYF. The CDR3 DNA is TGTGCCAGCAGTTACTCCCCGGGACAGGGCTACGAGCAGTACTTC.

The CDR3 DNA reads as TGTGCCAGCAGTTTATCCTTTGGTGAATACCAAGAGACCCAGTACTTC. This codes for CASSLSFGEYQETQYF. The chain recombines TRBV27 with TRBJ2-5, with D unclear. From germline, CDR1 is MNHEY and CDR2 SMNVEV (reference sequence). Trimming took 0 bases from V and 0 from J, leaving 11 bases between them. The length of the CDR3 is 16 residues.

This chain connects TRBV11-1 to TRBJ1-2; D gene uncertain. This CDR3 spans 14 amino acids. Germline V gene lookup returns CDR1 SGHAT and CDR2 FQDESV (reference sequence). V lost 0 bases, J lost 8 bases, and 13 bases lay in between. For the CDR3, the DNA is TGTGCCAGCAGCTTAGCGCCGTCTGGGTTGGGCTACACCTTC. Protein: CASSLAPSGLGYTF.

The chain recombines TRBV11-2 with TRBJ2-7, with D perhaps matching TRBD2 (5 bases). V lost 4 bases and J 7 bases, leaving 20 bases between the germline ends. This CDR3 has 15 amino acids. Per germline, CDR1 SGHAT and CDR2 FQNNGV. The CDR3 sequence: CASSSPGEWLGEQYF. Written as DNA, the CDR3 is TGTGCCAGCAGCTCCCCTGGGGAGTGGCTGGGAGAGCAGTACTTC.

The chain is built from TRBV9 and TRBJ2-7; D is possibly TRBD1 (6 bases). Trimming left V 3 bases short and J 2 bases short, with 12 bases between. Germline-derived CDR1 and CDR2 are SGDLS and YYNGEE. The CDR3 contains 14 residues. In DNA form, the CDR3 reads TGTGCCAGCAGCGCCGGGACACCCGCCTACGAGCAGTACTTC. This sequence encodes CASSAGTPAYEQYF.